The clone carrying this TCR beta chain has more than one count but fewer than ten. As yet, its antigen is unknown. Deep was the level used in running the assay. Generated by immunoSEQ multiplex PCR, the TCRdb table keeps only in-frame clones and is missing some. Altogether over 950,000 clones are present, 70% to 85% being singletons, with the ten largest covering 0.89%. A CD45RA-negative memory subset and a CD45RA+ naive subset were separated from the CD4+ cells. The data stem from a study of shared clonotypes between healthy human individuals. Across the study: CD8 memory received one plate per donor, CD8 naive two, CD4 memory three and CD4 naive three.

Notes on the study in general: Genetic and exposure-history diversity was limited by the few donors.

CDR1 is SGHNT, CDR2 YYREEE, per germline (reference sequence). The length of the CDR3 is 16 residues. The V and J ends lost 2 bases and 6 bases, in that order; junction bases with no gene match: 6. The clonotype originates from a man younger than 35 in good health. Some clones in this sample may be carry-over from other donors' samples. Specimen: memory CD4+ T cells from PBMCs. Specified subset: CD45RA-negative fraction. The J gene is TRBJ2-7, the V gene TRBV5-4; 15 positions agree with TRBD2. CDR3 residues: CASSFGGTSGRSEQYF. The CDR3 region has the DNA TGTGCCAGCAGCTTTGGAGGGACTAGCGGGAGGAGCGAGCAGTACTTC.